Below, one TCR beta chain is given with its context. This specimen belongs to a study of blood T cell repertoires in COVID-19. About the study: Samples representing acute and convalescent COVID-19 were sourced from the United States, Italy and Spain. T cells, B-cell-depleted T cells, or PBMCs supplied cDNA or gDNA.

Source study methods: Amplifying reference gene primers gave estimates of nucleated cell counts. Profiled with immunoSEQ multiplex PCR; TCRdb holds only in-frame clones, not every one. D and trimming were read from the DNA, whereas the V and J calls and clone size are those reported in that table. The repertoire holds about 170,000 clones, with approximately 89% as singletons. J gave up 6 bases and V 3 bases, and 4 bases lay outside the gene matches. The CDR3 has 14 amino acids. Looked up from germline, CDR1 is SGHRS and CDR2 is YFSETQ. The genes are TRBV5-1 and TRBJ2-2, with 8 nucleotides matching TRBD1. The source material was peripheral blood. The sequence came from a man aged 65 to 85 with acute or convalescent COVID-19. This CDR3 reads CASSSGQVAGELFF. CDR3 sequence (DNA): TGCGCCAGCAGCTCGGGACAGGTCGCCGGGGAGCTGTTTTTT.